Listed here are 18 T cell receptor beta chains from one sample, sequenced in a study of cytomegalovirus exposure and HLA in healthy donors. The PCR ran on 60 Vbeta and 13 Jbeta primers. Method: immunoSEQ multiplex PCR; TCRdb's copy keeps in-frame clones and lacks some. Altogether about 180,000 clones are present, approximately 80% being singletons, with the ten largest covering approximately 1.2%. The material sequenced was PBMCs. These receptors originate from a boy aged 2 to 10 in good health and CMV-seronegative.

This clone was recorded a few times. V usage is TRBV27 and J usage is TRBJ2-7; perhaps TRBD1 as D (5 bases). V was pared by 3 bases and J by 0 bases, with 6 bases between. From germline, CDR1 is MNHEY and CDR2 SMNVEV (reference sequence). CDR3 size: 13 residues. CDR3 region: CASSFQGSYEQYV. The CDR3 region has the DNA TGTGCCAGCAGTTTTCAGGGCTCCTACGAGCAGTACGTC.

This clone was counted between two and nine times. The chain is built from TRBV4-3 and TRBJ2-1; TRBD2 matches at 14 bases. The CDR3 runs to 21 residues. The ends lost 1 base at V and 2 bases at J; junction bases unmatched: 13. Germline CDR1 is LGHNA and CDR2 is YSLEER. CDR3: CASSQVLGLAGDRGAYNEQFF. In DNA form, the CDR3 reads TGCGCCAGCAGCCAAGTTTTGGGACTAGCGGGGGACCGGGGGGCCTACAATGAGCAGTTCTTC.

V and J are TRBV7-9 and TRBJ2-2; no firm D call. Germline CDR1 reads SEHNR; CDR2 reads FQNEAQ (reference sequence). This CDR3 is 13 amino acids long. Trimming cost V 5 bases and J 2 bases, with 6 bases left between them. CDR3: CASSPGNTGELFF. DNA of the CDR3: TGTGCCAGCAGCCCCGGTAACACCGGGGAGCTGTTTTTT. Filled out from reference TRBV7-9 and TRBJ2-2, the complete variable domain reads DTGVSQNPRHKITKRGQNVTFRCDPISEHNRLYWYRQTLGQGPEFLTYFQNEAQLEKSRLLSDRFSAERPKGSFSTLEIQRTEQGDSAMYLCASSPGNTGELFFGEGSRLTVL.

The chain couples TRBV15 to TRBJ1-4, with unresolved D. In germline, CDR1 is LNHNV, CDR2 YYDKDF (reference sequence). This CDR3 comprises 15 residues. Trimming removed 0 bases from V and 0 bases from J, with 5 bases in between. The CDR3 spells CATSRDLATNEKLFF. Written as DNA, the CDR3 is TGTGCCACCAGCAGAGATCTAGCAACTAATGAAAAACTGTTTTTT.

V and J are TRBV4-3 and TRBJ1-2, with D possibly being TRBD1 (6 bases). The CDR3 is 17 residues long. CDR1 and CDR2 from the germline V gene are LGHNA and YSLEER. Trimming took 1 base from V and 4 from J, leaving 19 bases between them. CDR3 sequence (DNA): TGCGCCAGCAGCCAAGTCGTATCTATCCGGACAGCCTATGGCTACACCTTC. As protein: CASSQVVSIRTAYGYTF.

The rearrangement uses TRBV4-1 and TRBJ1-6; 10 bases agree with TRBD1. Germline V CDR1 and CDR2: MGHRA, YSYEKL. This CDR3 region has 17 residues. The junction had 6 bases not matched to a gene; V was cut back by 0 bases and J by 7 bases. CDR3 bases: TGCGCCAGCAGCCAAGATAAAGGGGGACAGGGGAATTCACCCCTCCACTTT. This codes for CASSQDKGGQGNSPLHF.

This chain joins TRBV7-2 and TRBJ2-3; 7 bases map to TRBD2. V was clipped by 6 bases and J by 0 bases; unmatched bases: 12. The germline CDR1 and CDR2 sequences are SGHTA and FQGNSA. The CDR3 is 17 amino acids. CDR3 nucleotide sequence: TGTGCCAGCAGGATCCGGACTAGTTCCCTTAGCACAGATACGCAGTATTTT. Protein: CASRIRTSSLSTDTQYF.

This rearrangement joins TRBV7-9 to TRBJ2-1, with TRBD2 matching over 8 bases. The CDR3 consists of 16 residues. Per the germline V gene, CDR1 is SEHNR and CDR2 is FQNEAQ (reference sequence). The ends lost 1 base at V and 2 bases at J; junction bases unmatched: 4. CDR3: CASSLEREFPYNEQFF. CDR3 in DNA: TGTGCCAGCAGCTTAGAGCGGGAGTTCCCCTACAATGAGCAGTTCTTC.

The V and J genes are TRBV7-9 and TRBJ1-2, with 8 bases that match TRBD1. Germline loops: CDR1 SEHNR, CDR2 FQNEAQ (reference sequence). The V gene end was trimmed by 6 bases and the J gene end by 6 bases; junction bases not matched to a gene: 9. The CDR3 runs to 14 residues. The CDR3 loop is CASSQSGGAHGYTF. In DNA form, the CDR3 reads TGTGCCAGCAGTCAGTCAGGGGGCGCCCATGGCTACACCTTC.

The chain links TRBV6-1 to TRBJ2-6; tentatively, D is TRBD2 (5 bases). The CDR3 consists of 16 residues. Trimming left V 3 bases short and J 2 bases short, with 11 bases between. Germline V lookup: CDR1 MNHNS, CDR2 SASEGT. The CDR3 region has the DNA TGTGCCAGCAGTGAGAGGTTACTAGCTGGGGCCAACGTCCTGACTTTC. Protein: CASSERLLAGANVLTF.

The genes are TRBV7-3 and TRBJ2-3; 9 nucleotides align to TRBD2. Germline V lookup: CDR1 SGHTA, CDR2 FQGTGA. CDR3 length: 15 residues. After removal of 5 bases from V and 2 bases from J, the junction contained 5 bases not matched to a gene. CDR3 nucleotide sequence: TGTGCCAGCAGCGCGACTAGCGGTTACACAGATACGCAGTATTTT. Protein product: CASSATSGYTDTQYF.

The V and J genes are TRBV4-3 and TRBJ1-2; 9 bases are shared with TRBD1. The CDR3 extends over 15 amino acids. The germline V gene encodes CDR1 LGHNA and CDR2 YSLEER. The V and J ends lost 3 bases and 2 bases, in that order; junction bases with no gene match: 4. CDR3 residues: CASSQGTGINYGYTF. CDR3 DNA: TGCGCCAGCAGCCAGGGGACAGGGATAAACTATGGCTACACCTTC.

The chain recombines TRBV15 with TRBJ2-1, with 12 bases lining up with TRBD2. CDR1 is LNHNV, CDR2 YYDKDF, per germline (reference sequence). The CDR3 contains 16 residues. Trimming cost V 1 base and J 7 bases; bases outside gene matches: 5. CDR3: CATSRGTSGKGNEQFF. The CDR3 DNA reads TGTGCCACCAGCAGAGGGACTAGCGGGAAGGGTAATGAGCAGTTCTTC.

In this sample, this clone turned up once. The rearrangement uses TRBV28 and TRBJ2-1; maybe TRBD1 (6 bases). Germline loops: CDR1 MDHEN, CDR2 SYDVKM. The CDR3 is made up of 13 amino acids. Trimming stripped 11 bases from V and 7 bases from J, with 18 bases between. The CDR3 bases are TGTGCCTCTTTCCGGGACACGGCGAATGAGCAGTTCTTC. It codes for CASFRDTANEQFF.

This chain links TRBV6-5 with TRBJ1-1; no reliable D call. Germline V lookup: CDR1 MNHEY, CDR2 SVGAGI. Trimming left V 5 bases short and J 1 base short, with 11 bases between. The CDR3 is 14 amino acids. CDR3 sequence (DNA): TGTGCCAGCAGTATGACTGCTACGAACACTGAAGCTTTCTTT. Protein sequence: CASSMTATNTEAFF.

This chain joins TRBV5-1 and TRBJ1-1; D is perhaps TRBD1 (5 bases). In germline, CDR1 is SGHRS, CDR2 YFSETQ. The CDR3 consists of 13 residues. V dropped 0 bases and J dropped 11 bases, with 14 bases sitting between them. The CDR3 spells CASSLGDAGSAFF. The CDR3 bases are TGCGCCAGCAGCTTGGGTGATGCAGGGTCGGCTTTCTTT.

The chain employs TRBV5-8 and TRBJ2-7; the D gene is possibly TRBD2 (6 bases). The CDR3 consists of 16 residues. Trimming left V 4 bases short and J 2 bases short, with 19 bases between. Germline values: CDR1 SGHTS, CDR2 YDEGEE. CDR3 in DNA: TGTGCCAGCAGCGCACGAAACTGGGAGGCCACCTACGAGCAGTACGTC. The encoded protein is CASSARNWEATYEQYV.

This clone was seen only a few times. This chain's CDR3 is CASSNDLGRDYYGYTF. CDR3 nucleotides: TGTGCCAGCAGCAACGATCTCGGACGGGACTACTATGGCTACACCTTC. The chain combines TRBV5-4 with TRBJ1-2; maybe TRBD1 (5 bases). This CDR3 is built from 16 residues. Germline values: CDR1 SGHNT, CDR2 YYREEE (reference sequence). Trimming removed 4 bases at V and 3 bases at J, with 19 bases between.